The present entry profiles one TCR beta chain with its context. Its antigen is not known. The data were taken from a study of cytomegalovirus exposure and HLA in healthy donors. Donors likely had unrecorded immune exposures despite being nominally healthy when sampled. The V and J ends lost 2 bases and 3 bases respectively, with 8 bases between them. Germline lookup yields CDR1 SGHDN and CDR2 FVKESK. The CDR3 consists of 13 residues. Study results and limitations: Researchers catalogued about 160 TCR beta chains as cytomegalovirus-associated. In an earlier analysis, most TCR beta V segments were productive about 87% or about 30% of the time. V- and J-gene trimming in TCR beta was tied to a missense DCLRE1C variant by an analysis performed later.

With 60 Vbeta and 13 Jbeta primers, the PCR was carried out. This table comes from immunoSEQ multiplex PCR, and its TCRdb copy is limited to in-frame clones, with some not included. The repertoire includes about 120,000 clones, roughly 8.6% of them detected once, and 6% to 7.5% sits in the top ten. Specimen: PBMCs. This TCR was sampled from a woman aged 40 to 55 in good health and CMV-seropositive. The V and J genes are TRBV14 and TRBJ2-7; D unclear. The CDR3 protein is CASSQPSDYEQYF. The CDR3, as DNA: TGTGCCAGCAGCCAACCGTCAGACTACGAGCAGTACTTC.